This entry lists 29 T cell receptor beta chains sequenced from one sample in a study of radiotherapy plus CTLA-4 blockade in lung cancer. Data came from immunoSEQ multiplex PCR; TCRdb stores just in-frame clones and leaves some out. Of 75,000 to 100,000 clones listed, about 81% were seen once; the top ten hold nearly 3.5%. Sequences were derived from peripheral blood, sampled from a patient treated with radiotherapy plus ipilimumab. The source is a human donor with non-small cell lung cancer who had a partial response to radiotherapy plus ipilimumab.

The gene calls are TRBV19 and TRBJ2-1, with a weak D call TRBD1 (5 bases). V was cut by 9 bases and J by 1 base, with 13 bases left in between. Looked up from germline, CDR1 is LNHDA and CDR2 is SQIVND (reference sequence). CDR3 size: 14 residues. This CDR3 reads CASAMGQSYNEQFF. The CDR3 DNA reads as TGTGCCAGCGCCATGGGGCAGTCCTACAATGAGCAGTTCTTC.

This chain links TRBV6-6 with TRBJ2-3; D ambiguous. Trimming took 7 bases from V and 1 from J, leaving 12 bases between them. The V gene's germline CDR1 is MNHNY and CDR2 SVGAGI (reference sequence). This CDR3 has 14 residues. The CDR3 is CASTRIERTDTQYF. CDR3 DNA sequence: TGTGCCAGCACCCGAATAGAACGCACAGATACGCAGTATTTT.

This chain joins TRBV5-6 and TRBJ2-5; 9 nucleotides agree with TRBD1. J was trimmed by 4 bases and V by 6 bases; bases with no gene match: 7. This CDR3 spans 14 amino acids. Germline V lookup: CDR1 SGHDT, CDR2 YYEEEE. The CDR3 sequence is CASNLQGAGETQYF. DNA for the CDR3: TGTGCCAGCAATCTACAGGGGGCTGGAGAGACCCAGTACTTC.

This sequence joins TRBV27 and TRBJ2-7; the D gene is possibly TRBD2 (5 bases). V dropped 0 bases and J dropped 6 bases, with 9 bases sitting between them. CDR1 and CDR2 from the germline V gene are MNHEY and SMNVEV (reference sequence). This CDR3 is built from 13 residues. CDR3 loop: CASSLSGVVEQYF. The CDR3 nucleotides read TGTGCCAGCAGTTTATCCGGGGTAGTCGAGCAGTACTTC.

The V call is TRBV28, the J call TRBJ1-2; 9 positions match TRBD1. V shed 2 bases, J shed 5 bases, and the junction held 3 bases outside the gene matches. From germline, CDR1 is MDHEN and CDR2 SYDVKM. This CDR3 has 14 amino acids. The CDR3 DNA reads as TGTGCCAGCAGTTTAGGGACAGGGCTGTATGGCTACACCTTC. It is translated as CASSLGTGLYGYTF.

J is TRBJ1-1 and V is TRBV5-1; D is unclear. V lost 2 bases and J lost 3, with 8 bases in between. The CDR3 contains 13 residues. CDR1 and CDR2 (germline): SGHRS, YFSETQ. The CDR3 reads CASSFQDYTEAFF. The CDR3 DNA is TGCGCCAGCAGCTTCCAGGATTACACTGAAGCTTTCTTT. Complete variable domain (other parts from reference TRBV5-1 and TRBJ1-1): KAGVTQTPRYLIKTRGQQVTLSCSPISGHRSVSWYQQTPGQGLQFLFEYFSETQRNKGNFPGRFSGRQFSNSRSEMNVSTLELGDSALYLCASSFQDYTEAFFGQGTRLTVV.

This clone was observed a single time. The chain carries TRBV28 and TRBJ1-4; weak D call: TRBD1 (5 bases). Germline lookup yields CDR1 MDHEN and CDR2 SYDVKM. This CDR3 is 16 amino acids long. The germline V and J ends were trimmed by 5 bases and 7 bases, with 20 bases remaining between them. CDR3: CASSVAGSRGFEKLFF. The DNA of the CDR3 is TGTGCCAGCAGTGTGGCGGGTTCCCGGGGGTTTGAAAAACTGTTTTTT.

The chain is built from TRBV2 and TRBJ2-1, with D perhaps matching TRBD2 (5 bases). CDR3 length: 16 residues. Germline V gene lookup returns CDR1 SNHLY and CDR2 FYNNEI. V was clipped by 6 bases and J by 2 bases, with 17 bases between them. The CDR3 DNA is TGTGCCAGCAGCAGGATGGGAGATAGGGCCTACAATGAGCAGTTCTTC. Its translation is CASSRMGDRAYNEQFF.

The chain employs TRBV5-4 and TRBJ2-5, with TRBD2 identical over 7 bases. Losses at the gene ends were 4 bases for V and 7 bases for J; bases not matched to a gene: 16. Germline loops: CDR1 SGHNT, CDR2 YYREEE (reference sequence). This CDR3 spans 16 amino acids. CDR3 DNA sequence: TGTGCCAGCAGCCCAGCTAGGCGGGAGAATGGTTGGACCCAGTACTTC. It codes for CASSPARRENGWTQYF.

The chain couples TRBV6-6 to TRBJ2-7; 7 nucleotides agree with TRBD2. V lost 7 bases to trimming and J lost 2 bases; unmatched junction nucleotides: 8. Germline loops: CDR1 MNHNY, CDR2 SVGAGI (reference sequence). The CDR3 consists of 14 residues. The chain's CDR3 is CASTPSGTTYEQYF. The CDR3 DNA is TGTGCCAGCACCCCCTCCGGGACTACCTACGAGCAGTACTTC.

The chain joins TRBV4-1 to TRBJ2-7; the match to TRBD2 covers 12 bases. Germline CDR1 and CDR2: MGHRA and YSYEKL. The CDR3 extends over 17 amino acids. After removal of 0 bases from V and 4 bases from J, the junction contained 7 bases not matched to a gene. As DNA, the CDR3 is TGCGCCAGCAGCCAAGATCCTGCCGGGACTAGCGGGTACGAGCAGTACTTC. Residues: CASSQDPAGTSGYEQYF.

This clone was counted a few times. The chain is built from TRBV7-7 and TRBJ2-3, with D possibly being TRBD1 (5 bases). Germline V gene sequence: CDR1 SSHAT, CDR2 FNYEAQ (reference sequence). This CDR3 is built from 13 residues. Trimming removed 0 bases from V and 8 bases from J, with 9 bases in between. CDR3 DNA: TGTGCCAGCAGCTTAGCGCAAGGGGCTACGCAGTATTTT. Amino acids: CASSLAQGATQYF. Full variable domain (rest looked up from reference TRBV7-7 and TRBJ2-3): GAGVSQSPRYKVTKRGQDVTLRCDPISSHATLYWYQQALGQGPEFLTYFNYEAQPDKSGLPSDRFSAERPEGSISTLTIQRTEQRDSAMYRCASSLAQGATQYFGPGTRLTVL.

The V and J genes are TRBV6-5 and TRBJ2-7; D is possibly TRBD1 (6 bases). Between the trimmed V and J ends, which lost 7 bases and 1 base, there was a span of 14 bases. The V gene's germline CDR1 is MNHEY and CDR2 SVGAGI. The CDR3 has 14 amino acids. The CDR3 loop is CASTRNRESYEQYF. The CDR3 DNA follows: TGTGCCAGCACCCGGAACAGGGAGTCCTACGAGCAGTACTTC.

This chain links TRBV6-5 with TRBJ1-5; D gene uncertain. The CDR3 spans 13 residues. Germline V gene sequence: CDR1 MNHEY, CDR2 SVGAGI. V shed 5 bases and J shed 9 bases, with 14 bases lying between them. The DNA of the CDR3 is TGTGCCAGCAGTGAACCTGGGCACGGGCCCCAGCATTTT. It specifies CASSEPGHGPQHF.

In its sample, this clone was seen a few times. The gene calls are TRBV11-2 and TRBJ2-5; 12 positions match TRBD2. The CDR3 has 14 residues. Germline lookup yields CDR1 SGHAT and CDR2 FQNNGV. V was clipped by 6 bases and J by 4 bases; unmatched bases: 3. Written as DNA, the CDR3 is TGTGCCAGCAGGAAACTAGCGGGAGGAGAGACCCAGTACTTC. Protein: CASRKLAGGETQYF.

V and J are TRBV18 and TRBJ2-2; 8 bases map to TRBD1. Germline CDR1 KGHSH, CDR2 LQKENI. This CDR3 has 15 amino acids. V trimming: 3 bases; J trimming: 2 bases; junction bases outside the gene matches: 2. As DNA, the CDR3 is TGTGCCAGCTCACCGGGACAGGAAAACACCGGGGAGCTGTTTTTT. This encodes CASSPGQENTGELFF.

J is TRBJ1-1 and V is TRBV7-2; D not certain. The CDR3 runs to 15 residues. V lost 1 base, J lost 0 bases, and 9 bases lay in between. Germline lookup yields CDR1 SGHTA and CDR2 FQGNSA. The CDR3 loop reads CASSLVTNMNTEAFF. As DNA, the CDR3 is TGTGCCAGCAGCTTAGTTACGAACATGAACACTGAAGCTTTCTTT.

This clone has only one observation. The rearrangement joins TRBV27 to TRBJ2-7; TRBD1 matches 9 bases. The CDR3 loop spans 15 amino acids. V was pared by 3 bases and J by 2 bases, with 5 bases of the junction left unmatched. Germline V gives CDR1 MNHEY, CDR2 SMNVEV (reference sequence). The CDR3 sequence is CASSFGGTGTYEQYF. Here the CDR3 DNA reads TGTGCCAGCAGTTTCGGAGGGACAGGGACCTACGAGCAGTACTTC.

The V gene is TRBV28, the J gene TRBJ2-7, with a possible D match to TRBD1 (5 bases). Trimming left V 7 bases short and J 1 base short, with 14 bases between. Germline V CDR1 and CDR2: MDHEN, SYDVKM. The CDR3 sequence is 14 residues long. CDR3 DNA sequence: TGTGCCAGCAAACTGAGGCGGACATCCTACGAGCAGTACTTC. It translates to CASKLRRTSYEQYF.

The genes are TRBV5-1 and TRBJ2-7; a possible D gene is TRBD1 (6 bases). The germline V gene has CDR1 SGHRS and CDR2 YFSETQ. V lost 4 bases to trimming and J lost 6 bases, with 11 bases between them. The CDR3 totals 12 residues. The CDR3 sequence: CASSQKTGEQYF. The DNA of the CDR3 is TGCGCCAGCAGCCAAAAGACAGGCGAGCAGTACTTC. The full variable domain, with the rest looked up from reference TRBV5-1 and TRBJ2-7, is KAGVTQTPRYLIKTRGQQVTLSCSPISGHRSVSWYQQTPGQGLQFLFEYFSETQRNKGNFPGRFSGRQFSNSRSEMNVSTLELGDSALYLCASSQKTGEQYFGPGTRLTVT.

This sequence joins TRBV9 and TRBJ2-5, with 8 bases aligning to TRBD1. Per germline, CDR1 SGDLS and CDR2 YYNGEE. The CDR3 consists of 15 residues. Trimming cost V 2 bases and J 4 bases; bases outside gene matches: 7. The CDR3 reads CASSVSQGARETQYF. The CDR3, as DNA: TGTGCCAGCAGCGTGAGTCAGGGGGCGAGAGAGACCCAGTACTTC.

This chain joins TRBV6-5 and TRBJ2-1, with a weak D call TRBD2 (6 bases). CDR1 and CDR2 from the germline V gene are MNHEY and SVGAGI. The CDR3 consists of 15 residues. Between the trimmed V and J ends, which lost 2 bases and 7 bases, there was a span of 15 bases. CDR3 amino acids: CASSYGGKTVNEQFF. CDR3 DNA: TGTGCCAGCAGTTACGGGGGGAAAACGGTGAATGAGCAGTTCTTC.

The chain has TRBV10-3 and TRBJ1-5; 7 bases are shared with TRBD1. The ends lost 3 bases at V and 6 bases at J; junction bases unmatched: 8. Germline V gene lookup returns CDR1 ENHRY and CDR2 SYGVKD. The CDR3 loop spans 15 amino acids. Written as DNA, the CDR3 is TGTGCCATCAGTGATAATAGGCAGGGGGGTCAGCCCCAGCATTTT. Amino acid sequence: CAISDNRQGGQPQHF.

The chain has TRBV7-9 and TRBJ2-3, with 8 bases identical to TRBD2. V lost 5 bases and J lost 6; bases outside the gene matches: 10. Germline V gene sequence: CDR1 SEHNR, CDR2 FQNEAQ (reference sequence). The CDR3 contains 15 residues. DNA of the CDR3: TGTGCCAGCAGCGTACTAGCGGCCAAGGGGGATACGCAGTATTTT. It translates to CASSVLAAKGDTQYF. The entire variable domain, with the rest obtained from reference TRBV7-9 and TRBJ2-3, is as follows: DTGVSQNPRHKITKRGQNVTFRCDPISEHNRLYWYRQTLGQGPEFLTYFQNEAQLEKSRLLSDRFSAERPKGSFSTLEIQRTEQGDSAMYLCASSVLAAKGDTQYFGPGTRLTVL.

CDR3 bases: TGTGCCAGCTCTCAAGAACTAGCGGGAAGGGGTATAGGTCAGTACTTC. Its protein is CASSQELAGRGIGQYF. V usage is TRBV18 and J usage is TRBJ2-7; 10 bases line up with TRBD2. The CDR3 consists of 16 residues. V was pared by 6 bases and J by 10 bases, with 18 bases of the junction left unmatched. Germline values: CDR1 KGHSH, CDR2 LQKENI.

As to this clone: This sample includes further DNA sequences coding for the same CDR3. The rearrangement links TRBV7-8 to TRBJ2-5; maybe TRBD2 (6 bases). Trimming pared 5 bases from V and 5 bases from J, leaving 15 bases between. Germline V gives CDR1 SGHVS, CDR2 FQNEAQ. The length of the CDR3 is 14 residues. In DNA form, the CDR3 reads TGTGCCAGCAGCCCCCTCGGAGGGCACGAGACCCAGTACTTC. It translates to CASSPLGGHETQYF.

The J gene is TRBJ2-7, the V gene TRBV7-9; 7 bases agree with TRBD1. Germline V gene lookup returns CDR1 SEHNR and CDR2 FQNEAQ (reference sequence). This CDR3 region has 14 residues. After removal of 0 bases from V and 2 bases from J, the junction contained 1 base not matched to a gene. DNA for the CDR3: TGTGCCAGCAGCTTAGCCGGGACAGCCTACGAGCAGTACTTC. Translated, it gives CASSLAGTAYEQYF.

In the case of this clone: This same CDR3 is encoded by further DNA sequences in the sample. CDR3 sequence: CASTYFPGGAETQYF. The DNA of the CDR3 is TGCGCCAGCACCTACTTCCCAGGGGGCGCAGAAACCCAGTACTTC. This chain joins TRBV5-1 and TRBJ2-5; 8 bases are shared with TRBD1. There are 15 residues in the CDR3. J gave up 8 bases and V 6 bases, and 15 bases lay outside the gene matches. Germline V gene lookup returns CDR1 SGHRS and CDR2 YFSETQ.

The chain employs TRBV5-1 and TRBJ1-2, with D perhaps matching TRBD1 (5 bases). The germline V and J ends were trimmed by 4 bases and 7 bases, with 14 bases remaining between them. The CDR3 extends over 13 amino acids. From germline, CDR1 is SGHRS and CDR2 YFSETQ. The DNA for the CDR3 is TGCGCCAGCAGCATGGGGCAGGGCAGTGGCTACACCTTC. Protein product: CASSMGQGSGYTF.